Reported below is one T cell receptor (beta chain). No antigen is known for it. Germline V gene sequence: CDR1 SGHKS, CDR2 YYEKEE (reference sequence). The CDR3 length is 18 residues. Trimming cost V 4 bases and J 0 bases; bases outside gene matches: 9. The PCR made use of 60 Vbeta and 13 Jbeta primers. Sequencing was performed with immunoSEQ multiplex PCR; in TCRdb, only in-frame clones are kept and a portion is missing. Here the sample spans roughly 150,000 clones, over 80% being singletons. The sample belongs to a study of cytomegalovirus exposure and HLA in healthy donors. Broader study findings: Across donors, presence/absence analyses took sequencing depth to be roughly uniform.

This receptor was taken from a male donor in good health and CMV-seronegative. V and J are TRBV5-5 and TRBJ2-3; 12 nucleotides align to TRBD2. The sequenced sample consisted of PBMCs. The CDR3 loop is CASSRTSGGTPSTDTQYF. The DNA for the CDR3 is TGTGCCAGCAGCCGTACTAGCGGGGGGACCCCTAGCACAGATACGCAGTATTTT.